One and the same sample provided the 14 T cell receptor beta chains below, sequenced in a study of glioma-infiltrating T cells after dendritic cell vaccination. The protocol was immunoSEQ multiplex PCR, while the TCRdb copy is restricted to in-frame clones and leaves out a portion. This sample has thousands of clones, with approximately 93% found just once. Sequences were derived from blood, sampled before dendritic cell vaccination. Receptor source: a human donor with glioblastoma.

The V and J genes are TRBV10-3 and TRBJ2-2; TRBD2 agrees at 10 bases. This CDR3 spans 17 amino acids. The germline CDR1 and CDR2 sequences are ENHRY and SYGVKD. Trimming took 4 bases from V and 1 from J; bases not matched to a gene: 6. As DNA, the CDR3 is TGTGCCATCAGTGCCTACCTAGCGGGAGAGAACACCGGGGAGCTGTTTTTT. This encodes CAISAYLAGENTGELFF.

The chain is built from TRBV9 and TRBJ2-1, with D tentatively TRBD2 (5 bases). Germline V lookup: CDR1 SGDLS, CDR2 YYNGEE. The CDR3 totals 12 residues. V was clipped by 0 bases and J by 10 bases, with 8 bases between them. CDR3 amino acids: CASSVVLGEQFF. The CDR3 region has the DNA TGTGCCAGCAGCGTAGTACTAGGAGAGCAGTTCTTC.

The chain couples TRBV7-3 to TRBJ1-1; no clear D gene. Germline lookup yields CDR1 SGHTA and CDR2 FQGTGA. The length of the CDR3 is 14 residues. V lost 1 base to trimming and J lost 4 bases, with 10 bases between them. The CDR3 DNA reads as TGTGCCAGCAGCTTAAACCCCGGCGGCACTGAAGCTTTCTTT. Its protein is CASSLNPGGTEAFF.

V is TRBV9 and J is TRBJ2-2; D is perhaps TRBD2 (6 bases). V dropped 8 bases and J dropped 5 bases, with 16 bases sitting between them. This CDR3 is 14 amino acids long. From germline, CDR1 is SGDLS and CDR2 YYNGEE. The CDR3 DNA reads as TGTGCCAGTGCCGGGACGGGGGAGACCGGGGAGCTGTTTTTT. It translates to CASAGTGETGELFF. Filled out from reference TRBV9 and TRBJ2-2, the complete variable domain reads DSGVTQTPKHLITATGQRVTLRCSPRSGDLSVYWYQQSLDQGLQFLIQYYNGEERAKGNILERFSAQQFPDLHSELNLSSLELGDSALYFCASAGTGETGELFFGEGSRLTVL.

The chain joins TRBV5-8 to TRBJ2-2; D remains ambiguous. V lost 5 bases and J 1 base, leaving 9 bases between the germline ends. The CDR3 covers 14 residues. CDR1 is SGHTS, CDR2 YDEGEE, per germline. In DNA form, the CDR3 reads TGTGCCAGCAGTTACAGACAGAACACCGGGGAGCTGTTTTTT. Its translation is CASSYRQNTGELFF.

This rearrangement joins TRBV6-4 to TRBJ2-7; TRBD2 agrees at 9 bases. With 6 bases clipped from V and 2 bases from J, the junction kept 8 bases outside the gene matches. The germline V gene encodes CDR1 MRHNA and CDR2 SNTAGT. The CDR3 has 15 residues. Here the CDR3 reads CASSNPAGGTYEQYF. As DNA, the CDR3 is TGTGCCAGCAGCAACCCGGCGGGGGGGACCTACGAGCAGTACTTC.

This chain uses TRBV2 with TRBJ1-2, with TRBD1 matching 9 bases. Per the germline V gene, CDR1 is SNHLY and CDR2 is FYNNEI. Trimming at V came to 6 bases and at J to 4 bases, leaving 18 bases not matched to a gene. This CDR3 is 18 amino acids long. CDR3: CASRSWTGELLGSYGYTF. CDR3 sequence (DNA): TGTGCCAGCAGATCCTGGACAGGGGAGTTGCTTGGAAGCTATGGCTACACCTTC.

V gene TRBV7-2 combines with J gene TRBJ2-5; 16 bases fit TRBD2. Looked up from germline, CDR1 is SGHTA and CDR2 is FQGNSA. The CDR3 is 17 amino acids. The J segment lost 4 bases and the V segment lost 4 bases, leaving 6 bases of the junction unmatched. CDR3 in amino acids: CASSSGLAGGPRETQYF. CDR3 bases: TGTGCCAGCAGCTCGGGACTAGCGGGAGGGCCGAGAGAGACCCAGTACTTC.

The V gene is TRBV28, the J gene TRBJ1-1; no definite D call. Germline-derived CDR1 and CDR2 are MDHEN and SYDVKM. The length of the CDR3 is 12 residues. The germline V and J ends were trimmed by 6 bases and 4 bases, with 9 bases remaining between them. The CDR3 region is CASSEGFTEAFF. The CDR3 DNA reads TGTGCCAGCAGCGAGGGATTCACTGAAGCTTTCTTT.

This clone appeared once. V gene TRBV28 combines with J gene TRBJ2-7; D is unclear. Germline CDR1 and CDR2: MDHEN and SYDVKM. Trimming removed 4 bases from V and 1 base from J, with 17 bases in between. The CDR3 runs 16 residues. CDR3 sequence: CASSSSGGASSYEQYF. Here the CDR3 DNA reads TGTGCCAGCAGTTCCTCTGGCGGAGCAAGTTCCTACGAGCAGTACTTC. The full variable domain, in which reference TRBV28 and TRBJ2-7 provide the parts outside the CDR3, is DVKVTQSSRYLVKRTGEKVFLECVQDMDHENMFWYRQDPGLGLRLIYFSYDVKMKEKGDIPEGYSVSREKKERFSLILESASTNQTSMYLCASSSSGGASSYEQYFGPGTRLTVT.

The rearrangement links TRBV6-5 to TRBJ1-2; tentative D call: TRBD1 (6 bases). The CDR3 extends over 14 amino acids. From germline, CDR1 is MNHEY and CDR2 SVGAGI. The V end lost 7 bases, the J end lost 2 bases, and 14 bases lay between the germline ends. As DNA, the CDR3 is TGTGCCAGCAACCTCCAGGGGCGGAACTATGGCTACACCTTC. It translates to CASNLQGRNYGYTF.

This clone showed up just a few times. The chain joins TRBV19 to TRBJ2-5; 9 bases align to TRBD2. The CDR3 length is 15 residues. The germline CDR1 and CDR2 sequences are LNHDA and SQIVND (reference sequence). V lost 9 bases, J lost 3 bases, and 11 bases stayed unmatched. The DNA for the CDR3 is TGTGCCAGCGGTGAGGCCGGGACTAGCAAAGAGACCCAGTACTTC. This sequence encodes CASGEAGTSKETQYF.

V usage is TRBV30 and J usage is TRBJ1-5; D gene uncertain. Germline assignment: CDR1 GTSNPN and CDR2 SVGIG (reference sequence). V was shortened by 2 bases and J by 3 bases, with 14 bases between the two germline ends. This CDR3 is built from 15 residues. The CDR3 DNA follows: TGTGCCTGGAGTCGGGGAGAGGGTGTCAATCAGCCCCAGCATTTT. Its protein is CAWSRGEGVNQPQHF.

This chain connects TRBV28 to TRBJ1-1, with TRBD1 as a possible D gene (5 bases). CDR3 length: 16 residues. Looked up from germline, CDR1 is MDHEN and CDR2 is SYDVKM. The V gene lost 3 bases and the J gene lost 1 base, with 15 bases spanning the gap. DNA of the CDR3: TGTGCCAGCAGTTTTGGGGCTCTGAGCTCGAACACTGAAGCTTTCTTT. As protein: CASSFGALSSNTEAFF.